The 28 T cell receptor beta chains given below trace back to one sample, sequenced in a study of blood T cell repertoires in COVID-19. Data came from immunoSEQ multiplex PCR; TCRdb stores just in-frame clones and leaves some out. The sample holds more than 400,000 clones, roughly 87% seen once. The sequencing input was PBMCs or T cells enriched from blood (not recorded which). Receptors were obtained from a woman younger than 30 who had recovered from COVID-19.

The rearrangement uses TRBV3-1 (or the pseudogene TRBV3-2) and TRBJ1-5, with 7 bases identical to TRBD1. With 4 bases clipped from V and 0 bases from J, the junction kept 3 bases outside the gene matches. Germline V gene lookup returns CDR1 LGHDT and CDR2 YNNKEL (reference sequence). The CDR3 runs 15 residues. This chain's CDR3 is CASSPGQYSNQPQHF. Here the CDR3 DNA reads TGTGCCAGCAGCCCGGGACAGTATAGCAATCAGCCCCAGCATTTT.

This sequence joins TRBV5-1 and TRBJ2-5, with a possible D match to TRBD2 (7 bases). Trimming removed 0 bases from V and 1 base from J, with 10 bases in between. Germline CDR1 and CDR2: SGHRS and YFSETQ. The length of the CDR3 is 15 residues. The chain's CDR3 is CASSLAAGAQETQYF. The CDR3 DNA reads as TGCGCCAGCAGCTTGGCCGCGGGGGCCCAAGAGACCCAGTACTTC.

The chain's CDR3 is CASSRTDSYGYTF. DNA for the CDR3: TGTGCCAGCAGCCGTACAGATAGCTATGGCTACACCTTC. This sequence joins TRBV28 and TRBJ1-2; D not resolved. The CDR3 is 13 residues long. The germline CDR1 and CDR2 sequences are MDHEN and SYDVKM. V was clipped by 6 bases and J by 4 bases, with 12 bases between them.

The chain is built from TRBV11-3 and TRBJ2-7; 7 nucleotides match TRBD1. Trimming cost V 1 base and J 8 bases; bases outside gene matches: 2. Germline V gives CDR1 SGHNT, CDR2 YENEEA. This CDR3 spans 12 amino acids. CDR3 bases: TGTGCCAGCAGCTTAGGACAGGGCAAGCAGTACTTC. It yields the protein CASSLGQGKQYF.

The chain is built from TRBV10-3 and TRBJ2-3, with D perhaps matching TRBD2 (5 bases). The V gene's germline CDR1 is ENHRY and CDR2 SYGVKD. V was pared by 10 bases and J by 2 bases, with 13 bases between. This CDR3 has 13 amino acids. CDR3 nucleotide sequence: TGTGCCACCACGGACGGGGACACAGATACGCAGTATTTT. Translation: CATTDGDTDTQYF.

This sequence joins TRBV11-2 and TRBJ2-7; 10 nucleotides align to TRBD2. The CDR3 loop spans 16 amino acids. From germline, CDR1 is SGHAT and CDR2 FQNNGV. The V segment lost 2 bases and the J segment 4 bases; nucleotides outside the gene matches: 8. CDR3: CASSLREAGGHYEQYF. For the CDR3, the DNA is TGTGCCAGCAGCTTAAGAGAAGCGGGGGGGCATTACGAGCAGTACTTC.

J is TRBJ2-7 and V is TRBV5-1; D is undetermined. The V end lost 2 bases, the J end lost 1 base, and 13 bases lay between the germline ends. Germline CDR1 reads SGHRS; CDR2 reads YFSETQ. The CDR3 is 15 amino acids. CDR3 in DNA: TGCGCCAGCAGCTTTACTCTCTCTACTTCCTACGAGCAGTACTTC. Translating it yields CASSFTLSTSYEQYF.

This clone was counted a few times. Other DNA sequences in this specimen translate into the identical CDR3. The V call is TRBV5-1, the J call TRBJ1-2, with 7 bases identical to TRBD1. J was trimmed by 8 bases and V by 0 bases; bases with no gene match: 7. The CDR3 runs 14 residues. Germline V gene lookup returns CDR1 SGHRS and CDR2 YFSETQ. DNA for the CDR3: TGCGCCAGCAGCTTGGAACAGGGGCCCGGAGGCTACACCTTC. Translating gives CASSLEQGPGGYTF.

The V call is TRBV7-6, the J call TRBJ2-7; 7 positions match TRBD1. Germline trimming cut 1 base from V and 0 bases from J; bases unmatched to any gene: 0. Germline-derived CDR1 and CDR2 are SGHVS and FNYEAQ. CDR3 length: 14 residues. As DNA, the CDR3 is TGTGCCAGCAGCTTAGGGGACAGCTCCTACGAGCAGTACTTC. Translated: CASSLGDSSYEQYF.

V gene TRBV29-1 combines with J gene TRBJ1-2, with 7 bases fitting TRBD1. Germline CDR1 reads SQVTM; CDR2 reads ANQGSEA. The CDR3 is made up of 17 amino acids. J was trimmed by 0 bases and V by 3 bases; bases with no gene match: 13. DNA of the CDR3: TGCAGCGTTGATGGACAGGTCTTAAATAGTTCTAACTATGGCTACACCTTC. Amino acids: CSVDGQVLNSSNYGYTF.

The chain joins TRBV29-1 to TRBJ1-1; unclear D gene. The CDR3 sequence is 12 residues long. Germline CDR1 SQVTM, CDR2 ANQGSEA. V was trimmed by 4 bases and J by 3 bases, leaving 9 bases between them. CDR3 DNA sequence: TGCAGCGTTGGAGAGGTAGACACTGAAGCTTTCTTT. The encoded protein is CSVGEVDTEAFF.

This clone appeared a single time. The J gene is TRBJ2-7, the V gene TRBV11-2; maybe TRBD2 (5 bases). This CDR3 is 12 amino acids long. Trimming left V 6 bases short and J 6 bases short, with 12 bases between. Germline values: CDR1 SGHAT, CDR2 FQNNGV. The CDR3 DNA reads TGTGCCAGCAGAGGATGGGGAGTCGAGCAGTACTTC. Encoded protein: CASRGWGVEQYF. The full variable domain, rest sourced from reference TRBV11-2 and TRBJ2-7, is EAGVAQSPRYKIIEKRQSVAFWCNPISGHATLYWYQQILGQGPKLLIQFQNNGVVDDSQLPKDRFSAERLKGVDSTLKIQPAKLEDSAVYLCASRGWGVEQYFGPGTRLTVT.

V is TRBV28 and J is TRBJ1-6, with a tentative D call TRBD1 (5 bases). Trimming removed 2 bases from V and 9 bases from J, with 11 bases in between. The length of the CDR3 is 14 residues. From germline, CDR1 is MDHEN and CDR2 SYDVKM. The chain's CDR3 is CASSLRSGTSPLHF. The CDR3 DNA follows: TGTGCCAGCAGTTTACGTAGCGGGACTTCACCCCTCCACTTT.

The V and J genes are TRBV3-1 (or the pseudogene TRBV3-2) and TRBJ2-7; 13 bases fit TRBD2. CDR1 LGHDT and CDR2 YNNKEL come from the germline V gene (reference sequence). This CDR3 spans 15 amino acids. J was trimmed by 3 bases and V by 3 bases; bases with no gene match: 2. The CDR3: CASSHGLAGDYEQYF. CDR3 coding DNA: TGTGCCAGCAGCCATGGACTAGCGGGGGACTACGAGCAGTACTTC.

J is TRBJ1-1 and V is TRBV6-1; TRBD1 matches at 7 bases. J was trimmed by 5 bases and V by 4 bases; bases with no gene match: 25. The V gene's germline CDR1 is MNHNS and CDR2 SASEGT. The length of the CDR3 is 20 residues. CDR3 DNA: TGTGCCAGCAGTGTAGAGATTAGCAGGGGGTTAATTGTTTGGGGGACTGAAGCTTTCTTT. Amino acid sequence: CASSVEISRGLIVWGTEAFF.

The V call is TRBV5-5, the J call TRBJ1-5, with no clear D. This CDR3 spans 13 amino acids. The V gene lost 2 bases and the J gene lost 4 bases, with 7 bases spanning the gap. Germline CDR1 SGHKS, CDR2 YYEKEE (reference sequence). In DNA, the CDR3 is TGTGCCAGCAGCTTTCAGTATAATCAGCCCCAGCATTTT. Encoded protein: CASSFQYNQPQHF.

The rearrangement links TRBV6-5 to TRBJ1-1; no reliable D call. This CDR3 is built from 14 residues. Germline CDR1 is MNHEY and CDR2 is SVGAGI. With 9 bases removed from V and 2 bases from J, the gap between germline ends came to 16 bases. CDR3 region: CASNLGEINTEAFF. The CDR3 nucleotides are TGTGCCAGTAATCTGGGAGAAATAAACACTGAAGCTTTCTTT.

The chain joins TRBV30 to TRBJ2-7; tentatively, D is TRBD1 (5 bases). The CDR3 runs to 14 residues. Germline V gives CDR1 GTSNPN, CDR2 SVGIG (reference sequence). The V and J ends lost 1 base and 0 bases respectively, with 10 bases between them. The CDR3 protein is CAWSAGQSSYEQYF. Here the CDR3 DNA reads TGTGCCTGGAGTGCTGGACAAAGCTCCTACGAGCAGTACTTC.

This sequence joins TRBV27 and TRBJ1-1; D perhaps matches TRBD1 (5 bases). The CDR3 is 16 amino acids. V was clipped by 3 bases and J by 1 base, with 15 bases between them. Germline V gene data show CDR1 as MNHEY and CDR2 as SMNVEV (reference sequence). The CDR3 DNA is TGTGCCAGCAGTTTCAGGGTATTGAGTGGGAACACTGAAGCTTTCTTT. Translation: CASSFRVLSGNTEAFF.

V usage is TRBV2 and J usage is TRBJ1-1, with 8 bases matching TRBD1. The CDR3 extends over 15 amino acids. V lost 4 bases, J lost 10 bases, and 14 bases stayed unmatched. Looked up from germline, CDR1 is SNHLY and CDR2 is FYNNEI. The CDR3 loop reads CASSGSTGAPLGAFF. The CDR3 DNA reads as TGTGCCAGCAGTGGATCGACAGGGGCTCCCCTTGGAGCTTTCTTT.

V usage is TRBV2 and J usage is TRBJ1-1; TRBD1 aligns across 7 bases. Germline assignment: CDR1 SNHLY and CDR2 FYNNEI. V lost 6 bases and J lost 6; bases outside the gene matches: 7. The CDR3 runs to 13 residues. CDR3 in amino acids: CASRGDQGAEAFF. CDR3 nucleotide sequence: TGTGCCAGCAGGGGCGACCAGGGGGCTGAAGCTTTCTTT.

This clone was seen just once. The chain employs TRBV28 and TRBJ1-1; 7 bases align to TRBD1. J was trimmed by 5 bases and V by 6 bases; bases with no gene match: 9. The CDR3 spans 14 residues. CDR1 MDHEN and CDR2 SYDVKM come from the germline V gene. As DNA, the CDR3 is TGTGCCAGCAGCCCTGACAGGGAACGGACTGAAGCTTTCTTT. It encodes CASSPDRERTEAFF.

The chain employs TRBV4-2 and TRBJ1-4; D is possibly TRBD1 (5 bases). The CDR3 contains 16 residues. Deletions cut 4 bases from V and 6 bases from J, with 18 bases between. CDR1 is LGHNA, CDR2 YNFKEQ, per germline. The CDR3 bases are TGTGCCAGCAGCCCTACCTGGGACGGGGGGGATGAAAAACTGTTTTTT. Its translation is CASSPTWDGGDEKLFF.

The V and J genes are TRBV7-8 and TRBJ1-1, with TRBD1 identical over 9 bases. The CDR3 contains 15 residues. V dropped 4 bases and J dropped 0; count of bases not matched to a gene: 3. Germline V CDR1 and CDR2: SGHVS, FQNEAQ. CDR3 sequence reads: CASSYDRGMNTEAFF. CDR3 sequence (DNA): TGTGCCAGCAGCTACGACAGGGGGATGAACACTGAAGCTTTCTTT.

The genes are TRBV30 and TRBJ1-4, with TRBD1 as a possible D gene (5 bases). The CDR3 consists of 15 residues. V was pared by 0 bases and J by 3 bases, with 11 bases between. The germline V gene has CDR1 GTSNPN and CDR2 SVGIG (reference sequence). The CDR3 DNA reads TGTGCCTGGAGTGTAGAGGGGAGGCCTAATGAAAAACTGTTTTTT. The encoded protein is CAWSVEGRPNEKLFF.

The rearrangement uses TRBV29-1 and TRBJ2-4; D may be TRBD1 (7 bases). V dropped 2 bases and J dropped 8 bases, with 10 bases sitting between them. CDR1 is SQVTM, CDR2 ANQGSEA, per germline. The CDR3 consists of 12 residues. CDR3 protein: CSVEPRGDIQYF. For the CDR3, the DNA is TGCAGCGTTGAACCCAGGGGGGACATTCAGTACTTC.

The chain links TRBV7-9 to TRBJ2-5; 7 bases are a match to TRBD2. Germline assignment: CDR1 SEHNR and CDR2 FQNEAQ (reference sequence). The CDR3 sequence is 15 residues long. Germline trimming cut 7 bases from V and 5 bases from J; bases unmatched to any gene: 13. As DNA, the CDR3 is TGTGCCAGCACCTCCTGGGCGGGGGAGAGGGAGACCCAGTACTTC. Its protein is CASTSWAGERETQYF.

The chain recombines TRBV5-6 with TRBJ2-7, with 8 bases that match TRBD1. Germline CDR1 is SGHDT and CDR2 is YYEEEE. This CDR3 spans 14 amino acids. Trimming took 4 bases from V and 3 from J; bases not matched to a gene: 6. The CDR3 here is CASSPRGTGYEQYF. CDR3 nucleotides: TGTGCCAGCAGCCCAAGAGGGACAGGCTACGAGCAGTACTTC.